These 30 T cell receptor beta chains share one sample of origin, sequenced in a study of shared T cell receptors in the human thymus. Profiled with immunoSEQ multiplex PCR; TCRdb holds only in-frame clones, not every one. The sample lists 700,000 or so clones, approximately 83% occurring once. A further study also used this sample, focusing on human thymus T cells.

The sequencing input was thymocytes. Every receptor here comes from a girl less than two years old with a congenital heart defect.

Comment on this clone: The identical CDR3 is also encoded by other nucleotide sequences in the sample. The chain has TRBV9 and TRBJ2-7; 9 positions agree with TRBD1. The CDR3 runs 12 residues. The ends lost 7 bases at V and 3 bases at J; junction bases unmatched: 2. Germline-derived CDR1 and CDR2 are SGDLS and YYNGEE. The CDR3 protein is CASSGQGYEQYF. CDR3 in DNA: TGTGCCAGCTCGGGACAGGGCTACGAGCAGTACTTC.

This rearrangement joins TRBV5-1 to TRBJ1-1; 9 positions match TRBD1. CDR1 SGHRS and CDR2 YFSETQ come from the germline V gene. J lost 4 bases, V lost 4 bases, and 8 bases had no gene match. The CDR3 has 15 residues. DNA for the CDR3: TGCGCCAGCAGCGGAGAACAGGGGGCGCGCACTGAAGCTTTCTTT. It yields the protein CASSGEQGARTEAFF.

The J gene is TRBJ1-4, the V gene TRBV28; D gene uncertain. Trimming removed 3 bases at V and 0 bases at J, with 5 bases between. Germline CDR1 and CDR2: MDHEN and SYDVKM. The CDR3 has 14 amino acids. CDR3 sequence: CASSFSATNEKLFF. As DNA, the CDR3 is TGTGCCAGCAGTTTCTCGGCAACTAATGAAAAACTGTTTTTT.

The genes are TRBV29-1 and TRBJ2-3; TRBD2 matches at 8 bases. The CDR3 contains 13 residues. With V trimmed by 7 bases and J by 3 bases, 6 bases remained unmatched. Germline V lookup: CDR1 SQVTM, CDR2 ANQGSEA. CDR3 nucleotide sequence: TGCAGCGAGCGGGGGCGGGAGACAGATACGCAGTATTTT. Its translation: CSERGRETDTQYF.

This chain links TRBV6-5 with TRBJ1-1; D is undetermined. The CDR3 length is 13 residues. In germline, CDR1 is MNHEY, CDR2 SVGAGI. V lost 5 bases to trimming and J lost 4 bases, with 11 bases between them. Here the CDR3 reads CASSPLRSTEAFF. Here the CDR3 DNA reads TGTGCCAGCAGTCCCCTGAGAAGCACTGAAGCTTTCTTT.

This clone has just a few counts. This chain connects TRBV4-1 to TRBJ1-3, with 8 bases matching TRBD1. V shed 1 base and J 0 bases; nucleotides not matched to a gene: 17. Germline values: CDR1 MGHRA, CDR2 YSYEKL. The CDR3 is made up of 21 amino acids. The CDR3 sequence: CASSQGPIAPGGWGSGNTIYF. CDR3 DNA: TGCGCCAGCAGCCAAGGTCCGATCGCCCCAGGGGGCTGGGGCTCTGGAAACACCATATATTTT.

The V call is TRBV9, the J call TRBJ1-2, with TRBD1 matching 12 bases. Germline trimming cut 4 bases from V and 8 bases from J; bases unmatched to any gene: 9. The CDR3 is 15 amino acids. Looked up from germline, CDR1 is SGDLS and CDR2 is YYNGEE. This chain's CDR3 is CASSTRGQGAAGYTF. As DNA, the CDR3 is TGTGCCAGCAGCACGAGGGGACAGGGGGCGGCGGGCTACACCTTC.

This sequence joins TRBV5-8 and TRBJ2-7; the D gene is possibly TRBD1 (6 bases). Deletions cut 0 bases from V and 3 bases from J, with 22 bases between. Germline V gives CDR1 SGHTS, CDR2 YDEGEE. The CDR3 extends over 18 amino acids. For the CDR3, the DNA is TGTGCCAGCAGCTTGGGGGGAGAACAGGGTATAAAGGGCTACGAGCAGTACTTC. Its translation is CASSLGGEQGIKGYEQYF.

The chain couples TRBV27 to TRBJ1-2, with 8 positions matching TRBD1. This CDR3 has 12 amino acids. Germline assignment: CDR1 MNHEY and CDR2 SMNVEV (reference sequence). Germline trimming cut 8 bases from V and 8 bases from J; bases unmatched to any gene: 7. CDR3 in DNA: TGTGCCAGCTTAGGGACAGGCAGAGGCTACACCTTC. Translated: CASLGTGRGYTF.

The chain uses TRBV6-1 and TRBJ2-3; TRBD2 matches 8 bases. Germline values: CDR1 MNHNS, CDR2 SASEGT. V shed 8 bases and J 2 bases; nucleotides not matched to a gene: 9. There are 15 residues in the CDR3. CDR3 bases: TGTGCCAGCCCTCTGCGGGGGGAATACACAGATACGCAGTATTTT. Translating it yields CASPLRGEYTDTQYF.

The V and J genes are TRBV7-2 and TRBJ2-4, with 7 bases aligning to TRBD1. Trimming removed 0 bases from V and 5 bases from J; junction bases left unmatched: 13. The CDR3 loop spans 18 amino acids. Per the germline V gene, CDR1 is SGHTA and CDR2 is FQGNSA. CDR3 nucleotides: TGTGCCAGCAGCTTAGCGGGTGGGGACAGAGTACAGGAAAACATTCAGTACTTC. This translates into CASSLAGGDRVQENIQYF.

CDR3 in amino acids: CASSITTWTGPYEQYF. DNA for the CDR3: TGTGCCAGCAGCATTACCACCTGGACAGGGCCCTACGAGCAGTACTTC. This chain uses TRBV28 with TRBJ2-7, with 8 nucleotides matching TRBD1. V dropped 6 bases and J dropped 2; count of bases not matched to a gene: 12. There are 16 residues in the CDR3. Germline CDR1 and CDR2: MDHEN and SYDVKM.

This chain links TRBV13 with TRBJ2-7, with D possibly matching TRBD2 (5 bases). The CDR3 consists of 14 residues. CDR1 and CDR2 (germline): PRHDT, FYEKMQ (reference sequence). V shed 4 bases and J shed 2 bases, with 12 bases lying between them. CDR3 amino acids: CASSSDFFPYEQYF. CDR3 in DNA: TGTGCCAGCAGCTCGGACTTTTTCCCCTACGAGCAGTACTTC. Combining the CDR3 with reference TRBV13 and TRBJ2-7 gives the whole variable domain AAGVIQSPRHLIKEKRETATLKCYPIPRHDTVYWYQQGPGQDPQFLISFYEKMQSDKGSIPDRFSAQQFSDYHSELNMSSLELGDSALYFCASSSDFFPYEQYFGPGTRLTVT.

The V and J genes are TRBV5-1 and TRBJ1-3, with D possibly being TRBD1 (6 bases). V was pared by 1 base and J by 3 bases, with 8 bases between. CDR1 is SGHRS and CDR2 is YFSETQ in the germline V gene. The CDR3 covers 14 residues. The CDR3, as DNA: TGCGCCAGCAGCTTGTGGGGGCTTGGAAACACCATATATTTT. Translation: CASSLWGLGNTIYF.

In this sample, this clone turned up once. The rearrangement links TRBV27 to TRBJ2-4; D gene uncertain. Trimming removed 2 bases at V and 9 bases at J, with 14 bases between. This CDR3 is built from 14 residues. CDR1 MNHEY and CDR2 SMNVEV come from the germline V gene (reference sequence). The CDR3 nucleotides read TGTGCCAGCAGTTTAGGCCCTAGTCAAAGCATTCAGTACTTC. This codes for CASSLGPSQSIQYF.

This chain joins TRBV2 and TRBJ1-3; 10 nucleotides line up with TRBD1. Germline-derived CDR1 and CDR2 are SNHLY and FYNNEI. The CDR3 is 15 amino acids. The V and J ends lost 7 bases and 0 bases, in that order; junction bases with no gene match: 3. The CDR3 protein is CASMGQGRSGNTIYF. CDR3 in DNA: TGTGCCAGCATGGGACAGGGGCGCTCTGGAAACACCATATATTTT.

The chain carries TRBV12-5 and TRBJ2-1; a weak D match, TRBD1 (5 bases). Trimming removed 5 bases from V and 9 bases from J, with 8 bases in between. Looked up from germline, CDR1 is LGHNT and CDR2 is FRNRAP. The CDR3 consists of 11 residues. The CDR3 region is CASGPRGEQFF. For the CDR3, the DNA is TGTGCTAGTGGTCCAAGGGGTGAGCAGTTCTTC.

Here the CDR3 DNA reads TGTGCCAGCAGCGTAGCCCCTCTGGGGGCCTTGAACACTGAAGCTTTCTTT. It translates to CASSVAPLGALNTEAFF. The chain couples TRBV9 to TRBJ1-1; possible D gene TRBD1, 6 bases. Germline lookup yields CDR1 SGDLS and CDR2 YYNGEE. V gave up 0 bases and J gave up 0 bases, with 15 bases separating them. CDR3 length: 17 residues. The whole variable domain, filled in from reference TRBV9 and TRBJ1-1, reads DSGVTQTPKHLITATGQRVTLRCSPRSGDLSVYWYQQSLDQGLQFLIQYYNGEERAKGNILERFSAQQFPDLHSELNLSSLELGDSALYFCASSVAPLGALNTEAFFGQGTRLTVV.

The rearrangement joins TRBV27 to TRBJ1-5; D might be TRBD1 (5 bases). The CDR3 extends over 17 amino acids. V was pared by 5 bases and J by 0 bases, with 17 bases between. Looked up from germline, CDR1 is MNHEY and CDR2 is SMNVEV (reference sequence). CDR3 sequence reads: CASSLRFRGDSNQPQHF. CDR3 DNA: TGTGCCAGCAGTCTCAGGTTCCGGGGGGATAGCAATCAGCCCCAGCATTTT.

The CDR3 protein is CASSSPSDRGYEQYF. The DNA of the CDR3 is TGTGCCAGCAGTTCCCCCTCGGACAGGGGGTACGAGCAGTACTTC. The rearrangement uses TRBV28 and TRBJ2-7; 10 bases agree with TRBD1. V lost 4 bases and J lost 4; bases outside the gene matches: 7. The CDR3 is made up of 15 amino acids. CDR1 is MDHEN and CDR2 is SYDVKM in the germline V gene.

This chain connects TRBV4-1 to TRBJ1-1; D possibly corresponds to TRBD1 (5 bases). CDR1 is MGHRA, CDR2 YSYEKL, per germline. With 1 base removed from V and 6 bases from J, the gap between germline ends came to 9 bases. CDR3 length: 13 amino acids. The CDR3 region is CASSQGGVPEAFF. The DNA for the CDR3 is TGCGCCAGCAGCCAAGGGGGCGTCCCTGAAGCTTTCTTT.

J is TRBJ2-4 and V is TRBV29-1; 10 nucleotides align to TRBD1. V lost 2 bases to trimming and J lost 2 bases; unmatched junction nucleotides: 21. The CDR3 contains 21 residues. CDR1 and CDR2 from the germline V gene are SQVTM and ANQGSEA. The CDR3 sequence is CSVESYSRDRGPQVTKNIQYF. CDR3 bases: TGCAGCGTTGAATCTTATTCCCGGGACAGGGGCCCCCAGGTTACCAAAAACATTCAGTACTTC.

The gene calls are TRBV29-1 and TRBJ1-2; tentative D call: TRBD1 (5 bases). V was clipped by 6 bases and J by 8 bases, with 10 bases between them. Germline V CDR1 and CDR2: SQVTM, ANQGSEA. The CDR3 consists of 10 residues. DNA for the CDR3: TGCAGCGTGGGGCGTTTAGGCTACACCTTC. It is translated as CSVGRLGYTF. Looking up the rest from reference TRBV29-1 and TRBJ1-2 gives the full variable domain: SAVISQKPSRDICQRGTSLTIQCQVDSQVTMMFWYRQQPGQSLTLIATANQGSEATYESGFVIDKFPISRPNLTFSTLTVSNMSPEDSSIYLCSVGRLGYTFGSGTRLTVV.

J is TRBJ1-3 and V is TRBV5-1, with D maybe TRBD1 (6 bases). Germline assignment: CDR1 SGHRS and CDR2 YFSETQ. Between the trimmed V and J ends, which lost 4 bases and 0 bases, there was a span of 14 bases. The CDR3 consists of 16 residues. The CDR3 protein is CASSKEDSLSGNTIYF. CDR3 coding DNA: TGCGCCAGCAGCAAGGAGGACAGCCTCTCTGGAAACACCATATATTTT.

The chain combines TRBV11-2 with TRBJ2-5, with D maybe TRBD2 (5 bases). The V gene's germline CDR1 is SGHAT and CDR2 FQNNGV. This CDR3 comprises 14 residues. Trimming took 6 bases from V and 2 from J, leaving 13 bases between them. The CDR3 sequence: CASSPGCHQETQYF. In DNA, the CDR3 is TGTGCCAGCAGTCCGGGGTGTCATCAAGAGACCCAGTACTTC.

CDR3 in amino acids: CASSLRVSTKNIQYF. DNA for the CDR3: TGTGCCAGCAGCTTGCGGGTGTCTACCAAAAACATTCAGTACTTC. The V and J genes are TRBV5-5 and TRBJ2-4; D remains ambiguous. The CDR3 contains 15 residues. V lost 1 base, J lost 2 bases, and 10 bases lay in between. CDR1 is SGHKS and CDR2 is YYEKEE in the germline V gene (reference sequence).

This sequence joins TRBV6-5 and TRBJ1-1, with TRBD1 identical over 9 bases. Germline trimming cut 0 bases from V and 6 bases from J; bases unmatched to any gene: 8. Germline lookup yields CDR1 MNHEY and CDR2 SVGAGI. The length of the CDR3 is 16 residues. DNA for the CDR3: TGTGCCAGCAGTTACTCGTGGGACAGGGAATTAGCTGAAGCTTTCTTT. The encoded protein is CASSYSWDRELAEAFF.

The CDR3 reads CASMSGTPGRENQPQHF. CDR3 coding DNA: TGTGCCAGCATGTCCGGAACGCCAGGGAGGGAAAATCAGCCCCAGCATTTT. This chain joins TRBV27 and TRBJ1-5; D is possibly TRBD1 (5 bases). The CDR3 has 17 amino acids. Trimming pared 7 bases from V and 4 bases from J, leaving 23 bases between. Germline V gene lookup returns CDR1 MNHEY and CDR2 SMNVEV (reference sequence).

The chain is built from TRBV5-1 and TRBJ2-2; TRBD1 aligns across 7 bases. Germline V gene sequence: CDR1 SGHRS, CDR2 YFSETQ. The length of the CDR3 is 14 residues. The trim removed 4 bases at V and 3 bases at J, leaving 3 bases unmatched. CDR3 region: CASSHTGDTGELFF. DNA for the CDR3: TGCGCCAGCAGCCACACAGGGGACACCGGGGAGCTGTTTTTT.

The chain has TRBV5-4 and TRBJ1-3; possible D gene TRBD1, 6 bases. The CDR3 covers 15 residues. Trimming took off 5 bases at V and 0 bases at J, with 12 bases between the two ends. The V gene's germline CDR1 is SGHNT and CDR2 YYREEE (reference sequence). In nucleotides, the CDR3 is TGTGCCAGCAGTCTCCAGGGGAGCTCTGGAAACACCATATATTTT. Protein sequence: CASSLQGSSGNTIYF.